These T cell receptor beta chains were read from a single sample in a study of cytomegalovirus exposure and HLA in healthy donors. The assay was immunoSEQ multiplex PCR, and TCRdb's table has in-frame clones only and misses some. The table shows 150,000 to 200,000 clones, with over 75% occurring only once. Input material: PBMCs. The origin of the receptors is a man between 35 and 55 years old in good health and CMV-seropositive. CDR3s include the opening cysteine and the closing phenylalanine or tryptophan. A D gene is named only where the DNA matches it firmly. Clone size is given for some rows only: seen once, a few or many times, or a class if the clone is expanded.

V gene,D gene,J gene,clone size,CDR3 protein,CDR3 DNA
TRBV5-4,TRBD2,TRBJ2-1,NA,CASSPGTSGSYEQFF,TGTGCCAGCAGCCCGGGGACTAGCGGGAGCTATGAGCAGTTCTTC
TRBV9,TRBD1,TRBJ2-1,NA,CASSVGTGVYNEQFF,TGTGCCAGCAGCGTAGGGACAGGGGTTTACAATGAGCAGTTCTTC
TRBV19,NA,TRBJ2-7,once,CASSIKQGYEQYF,TGTGCCAGTAGTATAAAGCAGGGGTACGAGCAGTACTTC
TRBV6-5,TRBD1,TRBJ2-7,NA,CASSPHGTGAYEQYF,TGTGCCAGCAGCCCCCATGGGACAGGGGCCTACGAGCAGTACTTC
TRBV6-1,TRBD1,TRBJ1-2,NA,CASSPGQAPNYGYTF,TGTGCCAGCAGTCCGGGACAGGCCCCTAACTATGGCTACACCTTC
TRBV5-1,TRBD2,TRBJ2-1,NA,CASSLGTSGSYNEQFF,TGCGCCAGCAGCCTAGGGACTAGCGGGTCCTACAATGAGCAGTTCTTC
TRBV2,TRBD1,TRBJ2-7,NA,CATGQGLSSYEQYF,TGTGCCACCGGACAGGGCCTGAGCTCCTACGAGCAGTACTTC
TRBV11-3,NA,TRBJ2-4,NA,CASSFGDSASKNIQYF,TGTGCCAGCAGCTTTGGCGACTCGGCCTCCAAAAACATTCAGTACTTC
TRBV5-1,NA,TRBJ2-2,NA,CASSLSWAGEHGELFF,TGCGCCAGCAGCTTGTCCTGGGCAGGGGAACACGGGGAGCTGTTTTTT
TRBV21-1,NA,TRBJ1-3,NA,CASSKGEESSGNTIYF,TGTGCCAGCAGCAAAGGCGAGGAGAGCTCTGGAAACACCATATATTTT
TRBV6-1,TRBD2,TRBJ2-3,few,CASSERRGLAGPRTDTQYF,TGTGCCAGCAGTGAACGCCGTGGACTAGCGGGGCCCCGCACAGATACGCAGTATTTT
TRBV28,TRBD2,TRBJ2-3,NA,CASSVPSGSQEWTDTQYF,TGTGCCAGCAGTGTCCCTAGCGGGAGCCAAGAATGGACAGATACGCAGTATTTT
TRBV15,TRBD1,TRBJ2-7,NA,CATSLGQGATYEQYF,TGTGCCACCAGTCTTGGACAGGGGGCGACCTACGAGCAGTACTTC
TRBV6-6,NA,TRBJ2-7,NA,CASSVYEQYF,TGTGCCAGCAGCGTCTACGAGCAGTACTTC
TRBV7-9,TRBD1,TRBJ2-5,NA,CASSLGIGGRGETQYF,TGTGCCAGCAGCTTAGGGATAGGGGGCAGGGGAGAGACCCAGTACTTC
TRBV11-1,NA,TRBJ2-2,NA,CASSTQLGELFF,TGTGCCAGCAGCACTCAATTAGGGGAGCTGTTTTTT
TRBV5-1,TRBD2,TRBJ2-5,NA,CASSRGLAGGTQETQYF,TGCGCCAGCAGCCGCGGACTAGCGGGAGGGACCCAAGAGACCCAGTACTTC
TRBV5-1,NA,TRBJ2-3,NA,CASSLLPRMTSTDTQYF,TGCGCCAGCAGCTTGTTACCGCGGATGACTAGCACAGATACGCAGTATTTT
TRBV18,TRBD1,TRBJ1-2,NA,CASSPTGQTFYGYTF,TGTGCCAGCTCACCGACAGGGCAGACCTTCTATGGCTACACCTTC
TRBV6-6,NA,TRBJ1-2,NA,CATRRGQARNTYGYTF,TGTGCCACCCGTCGGGGACAAGCCCGTAATACCTATGGCTACACCTTC
TRBV9,TRBD2,TRBJ2-3,NA,CASSPSGGVSGRGEDTQYF,TGTGCCAGCAGCCCGTCGGGGGGGGTTAGCGGGAGAGGGGAAGATACGCAGTATTTT
TRBV7-9,TRBD1,TRBJ2-3,NA,CASSLGQGGTDTQYF,TGTGCCAGCAGCCTCGGACAGGGGGGGACAGATACGCAGTATTTT
TRBV18,NA,TRBJ2-2,NA,CASSSSTGELFF,TGTGCCAGCTCATCTAGTACCGGGGAGCTGTTTTTT
TRBV18,TRBD1,TRBJ1-3,NA,CASSPPGGFFGNTIYF,TGTGCCAGCTCACCACCAGGGGGCTTTTTTGGAAACACCATATATTTT
TRBV7-3,TRBD2,TRBJ2-1,NA,CASSRREGAGNEQFF,TGTGCCAGCAGCCGACGGGAGGGAGCGGGTAATGAGCAGTTCTTC
TRBV10-2,NA,TRBJ2-4,NA,CASGRHDGAKNSQYF,TGCGCCAGCGGGAGACACGACGGAGCCAAAAACAGTCAGTACTTC
TRBV30,NA,TRBJ1-4,NA,CAWSVLETANEKLFF,TGTGCCTGGAGTGTATTAGAGACAGCTAATGAAAAACTGTTTTTT